These T cell receptor beta chains were read from a single sample in a study of blood T cell repertoires in COVID-19. The method was immunoSEQ multiplex PCR; TCRdb's version includes in-frame clones alone and lacks a portion of them. The sample holds around 230,000 clones, roughly 80% seen once. The sample consisted of peripheral blood. These receptors came from a woman older than 75 with acute or convalescent COVID-19. CDR3s include the opening cysteine and the closing phenylalanine or tryptophan. Not all rows give a size; the values are once, few, many and, for expanded clones, a class.

abundance	v_gene	j_gene	CDR3aa
.	TRBV5-1	TRBJ2-5	CASSFPPEGREETQYF
.	TRBV18	TRBJ2-7	CASSPPGRGYEQYF
.	TRBV29-1	TRBJ1-2	CSPSTGTSNYGYTF
.	TRBV28	TRBJ1-5	CASSTNYFGYSNQPQHF
.	TRBV5-1	TRBJ2-7	CASSLGLYEQYF
.	TRBV19	TRBJ1-5	CATADSWNQPQHF
.	TRBV5-6	TRBJ2-5	CASSQRGGETQYF
.	TRBV6-5	TRBJ1-5	CASSYSGPGGQPQHF
.	TRBV11-3	TRBJ2-5	CASSLSRGVETQYF
.	TRBV6-5	TRBJ2-3	CASSYNRRGTDTQYF
few	TRBV5-4	TRBJ1-5	CASSFGTGEGQPQHF
.	TRBV19	TRBJ2-7	CASSADRRYEQYF
.	TRBV7-9	TRBJ1-3	CASLQGGGNTIYF
.	TRBV5-1	TRBJ1-4	CASGAQGSTNEKLFF
.	TRBV21-1	TRBJ1-5	CASSKGQAGNQPQHF
once	TRBV5-1	TRBJ2-7	CASSLDRGQVSSYEQYF
.	TRBV6-4	TRBJ2-2	CASSPRGVLNTGELFF
.	TRBV5-1	TRBJ1-3	CASSLAGTSSGNTIYF
.	TRBV11-2	TRBJ2-3	CASSLGGSDTQYF